The rows below give T cell receptor beta chains drawn from one sample of a study of T cell repertoires in cytomegalovirus infection. TCRdb reanalysed the reads using MiXCR and keeps one entry per CDR3 protein. The sample comprises 150,000 to 200,000 distinct CDR3 sequences, 28% of which are singletons, and 31% rests with the top ten. Source material: PBMCs. These receptors were collected from a human donor in good health (CMV status not recorded). Some clones in this sample may be carry-over from other donors' samples. Each CDR3 is given with its conserved first and last residue. D genes are given only for firm matches. Size is stated for part of the rows, as once, few or many counts, or as a class when the clone is expanded.

CDR3aa,CDR3nt,d_gene,v_gene,j_gene,abundance
CASGPGLGGNEQFF,TGTGCCTCAGGTCCGGGACTTGGGGGGAATGAGCAGTTCTTC,NA,TRBV7-2,TRBJ2-1,NA
CASTRLAGDTGELFF,TGTGCCAGCACCAGACTAGCGGGGGACACCGGGGAGCTGTTTTTT,TRBD2,TRBV12-3/TRBV12-4,TRBJ2-2,many
CASSLPLLYGYTF,TGTGCCAGCAGTTTGCCCTTACTCTATGGCTACACCTTC,NA,TRBV28,TRBJ1-2,few
CASSASGGGTEAFF,TGTGCCAGTAGTGCCTCAGGGGGCGGCACTGAAGCTTTCTTT,TRBD1,TRBV19,TRBJ1-1,NA
CASSLPIQETQYF,TGTGCCAGCAGCTTACCAATACAAGAGACCCAGTACTTC,NA,TRBV7-9,TRBJ2-5,NA
CSARGQGGNQPQHF,TGCAGTGCTAGGGGACAGGGGGGCAATCAGCCCCAGCATTTT,TRBD1,TRBV20-1,TRBJ1-5,few
CASSFGGKAEAFF,TGTGCCAGCAGTTTCGGGGGTAAGGCTGAAGCTTTCTTT,NA,TRBV27,TRBJ1-1,NA
CASSQEGSLQGGQPQHF,TGTGCCAGCAGCCAAGAGGGCTCCCTCCAGGGGGGACAGCCCCAGCATTTT,TRBD1,TRBV4-2,TRBJ1-5,NA
CASSKGAAGTEAFF,TGTGCCAGCAGCAAAGGGGCGGCCGGCACTGAAGCTTTCTTT,NA,TRBV14,TRBJ1-1,few
CASSMGLYTEAFF,TGTGCCAGTAGTATGGGGTTGTACACTGAAGCTTTCTTT,NA,TRBV19,TRBJ1-1,few
CASAVTGDSYEQYF,TGTGCCAGCGCTGTGACAGGGGACTCCTACGAGCAGTACTTC,TRBD1,TRBV19,TRBJ2-7,few